A single sample gave rise to the 8 T cell receptor beta chains below, sequenced in a study of neoadjuvant anti-PD-1 for oral cavity cancer. The time point denotes: after neoadjuvant nivolumab, at surgical resection. Sequencing was performed with immunoSEQ multiplex PCR; in TCRdb, only in-frame clones are kept and a portion is missing. The sample records some 9,800 clones, roughly 61% being singletons. Here the sequenced sample was PBMCs, taken after nivolumab (anti-PD-1) treatment. These receptors came from a person between 40 and 85 years old with oral cavity squamous cell carcinoma.

This sequence joins TRBV5-4 and TRBJ2-7, with no clear D. Germline CDR1 is SGHNT and CDR2 is YYREEE (reference sequence). V was trimmed by 4 bases and J by 4 bases, leaving 12 bases between them. This CDR3 has 13 residues. The CDR3 sequence is CASSDDVEYEQYF. As DNA, the CDR3 is TGTGCCAGCAGCGATGACGTCGAATACGAGCAGTACTTC.

This sequence joins TRBV5-1 and TRBJ1-2; tentatively, D is TRBD1 (5 bases). This CDR3 comprises 15 residues. CDR1 and CDR2 from the germline V gene are SGHRS and YFSETQ. Trimming shortened V by 3 bases and J by 8 bases, and 20 bases separated the two germline ends. This CDR3 reads CASSSGGGWIDGYTF. CDR3 DNA: TGCGCCAGCAGCTCTGGCGGGGGTTGGATTGACGGCTACACCTTC.

The chain is built from TRBV5-1 and TRBJ1-5, with TRBD1 as a possible D gene (5 bases). Trimming stripped 3 bases from V and 4 bases from J, with 11 bases between. This CDR3 comprises 14 residues. Germline V CDR1 and CDR2: SGHRS, YFSETQ. The CDR3: CASSYGTPNQPQHF. The CDR3 DNA sequence: TGCGCCAGCAGCTACGGGACGCCTAATCAGCCCCAGCATTTT.

This clone was detected only a few times. The V gene is TRBV9, the J gene TRBJ1-3, with unresolved D. V was cut by 1 base and J by 1 base, with 12 bases left in between. CDR3 length equals 16 residues. The germline CDR1 and CDR2 sequences are SGDLS and YYNGEE. CDR3 loop: CASSVYSDGSGNTIYF. For the CDR3, the DNA is TGTGCCAGCAGCGTATACTCAGACGGATCTGGAAACACCATATATTTT.

There are a few counts of this clone. CDR3 sequence (DNA): TGTGCCAGCAGCCAAGACCTGGGACAGGGGGCTAATCAGCCCCAGCATTTT. Amino acids: CASSQDLGQGANQPQHF. The chain links TRBV4-2 to TRBJ1-5; 12 positions match TRBD1. Germline-derived CDR1 and CDR2 are LGHNA and YNFKEQ. The CDR3 runs to 17 residues. V trimming: 0 bases; J trimming: 4 bases; junction bases outside the gene matches: 4.

This rearrangement joins TRBV5-4 to TRBJ2-1, with 12 positions matching TRBD2. The CDR3 covers 18 residues. Germline V gene sequence: CDR1 SGHNT, CDR2 YYREEE (reference sequence). Trimming cost V 2 bases and J 7 bases; bases outside gene matches: 13. Here the CDR3 DNA reads TGTGCCAGCAGCTTATCCCGACTAGCGGGGGAAGTAGGTAATGAGCAGTTCTTC. Translating it yields CASSLSRLAGEVGNEQFF.

This chain connects TRBV14 to TRBJ1-2; TRBD1 is a possible D gene (6 bases). The germline V gene encodes CDR1 SGHDN and CDR2 FVKESK. The V end was cut by 0 bases, the J end by 8 bases, with 13 bases between. The CDR3 totals 14 residues. CDR3 in DNA: TGTGCCAGCAGCCAAGATGTAGGGGGGCTCGGCTACACCTTC. Translation gives CASSQDVGGLGYTF. Drawing the rest from reference TRBV14 and TRBJ1-2, the complete variable domain is EAGVTQFPSHSVIEKGQTVTLRCDPISGHDNLYWYRRVMGKEIKFLLHFVKESKQDESGMPNNRFLAERTGGTYSTLKVQPAELEDSGVYFCASSQDVGGLGYTFGSGTRLTVV.

The rearrangement uses TRBV2 and TRBJ2-5, with 11 bases matching TRBD2. The germline CDR1 and CDR2 sequences are SNHLY and FYNNEI. The V gene end was trimmed by 6 bases and the J gene end by 3 bases; junction bases not matched to a gene: 6. The CDR3 runs 15 residues. The CDR3 region has the DNA TGTGCCAGCAGAAAAGAACTAGCGGGAGAAGAGACCCAGTACTTC. Encoded protein: CASRKELAGEETQYF.